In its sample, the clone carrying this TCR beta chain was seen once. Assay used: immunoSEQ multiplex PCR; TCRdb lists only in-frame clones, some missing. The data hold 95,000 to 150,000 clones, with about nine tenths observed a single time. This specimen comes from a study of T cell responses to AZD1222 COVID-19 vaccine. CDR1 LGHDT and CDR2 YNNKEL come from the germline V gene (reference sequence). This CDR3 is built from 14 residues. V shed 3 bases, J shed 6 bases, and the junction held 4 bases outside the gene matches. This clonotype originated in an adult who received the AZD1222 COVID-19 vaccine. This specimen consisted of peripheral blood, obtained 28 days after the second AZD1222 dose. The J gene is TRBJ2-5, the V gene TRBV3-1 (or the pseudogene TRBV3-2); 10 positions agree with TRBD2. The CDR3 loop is CASSQASGGKTQYF. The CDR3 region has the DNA TGTGCCAGCAGCCAGGCTAGCGGGGGAAAGACCCAGTACTTC.